These T cell receptor beta chains were read from a single sample in a study of OX40 agonist ivuxolimab in advanced cancers. Sequencing used immunoSEQ multiplex PCR; TCRdb keeps in-frame clones, though not all of them. The sample carries approximately 44,000 clones, around 93% recorded once. The material sequenced was CD4+ or CD8+ T cells sorted from blood, taken in a trial of the OX40 agonist ivuxolimab. The source of these receptors is an adult with an advanced solid tumor such as melanoma, head and neck, liver or kidney cancer. CDR3s include the opening cysteine and the closing phenylalanine or tryptophan. Each record gives: clone size, D gene, J gene, V gene, CDR3 protein, CDR3 DNA. D genes are given only for firm matches. The listing skips clone size in some rows; elsewhere it reads once, few, many or a size class.

abundance: NA
d_gene: TRBD2
j_gene: TRBJ2-7
v_gene: TRBV4-1
CDR3aa: CASSTLAGGIDEQYF
CDR3nt: TGCGCCAGCAGCACCCTAGCGGGAGGGATCGACGAGCAGTACTTC

abundance: NA
d_gene: NA
j_gene: TRBJ2-7
v_gene: TRBV2
CDR3aa: CAWGGRSDEQYF
CDR3nt: TGTGCTTGGGGTGGGCGCTCCGACGAGCAGTACTTC

abundance: NA
d_gene: NA
j_gene: TRBJ2-5
v_gene: TRBV7-2
CDR3aa: CASSAETQYF
CDR3nt: TGTGCCAGCAGCGCAGAGACCCAGTACTTC

abundance: NA
d_gene: NA
j_gene: TRBJ2-7
v_gene: TRBV27
CDR3aa: CASSAGTDYEQYF
CDR3nt: TGTGCCAGCAGTGCGGGAACGGACTACGAGCAGTACTTC

abundance: NA
d_gene: NA
j_gene: TRBJ2-2
v_gene: TRBV27
CDR3aa: CASSLLAGQAGELFF
CDR3nt: TGTGCCAGCAGTTTACTAGCGGGACAGGCCGGGGAGCTGTTTTTT

abundance: NA
d_gene: TRBD1
j_gene: TRBJ2-1
v_gene: TRBV7-2
CDR3aa: CASSTDLRTGAYNEQFF
CDR3nt: TGTGCCAGCAGTACCGATTTGAGGACAGGGGCCTACAATGAGCAGTTCTTC

abundance: NA
d_gene: TRBD2
j_gene: TRBJ2-7
v_gene: TRBV2
CDR3aa: CASSESSGGEQYF
CDR3nt: TGTGCCAGCAGTGAGTCTAGCGGGGGCGAGCAGTACTTC

abundance: NA
d_gene: NA
j_gene: TRBJ2-7
v_gene: TRBV7-8
CDR3aa: CASSLAGGNYEQYF
CDR3nt: TGTGCCAGCAGCTTAGCAGGAGGGAATTACGAGCAGTACTTC

abundance: NA
d_gene: TRBD2
j_gene: TRBJ2-3
v_gene: TRBV2
CDR3aa: CASSDGGRASTDTQYF
CDR3nt: TGTGCCAGCAGTGACGGGGGGAGGGCTAGCACAGATACGCAGTATTTT

abundance: NA
d_gene: NA
j_gene: TRBJ1-3
v_gene: TRBV28
CDR3aa: CASSPPGGTGRSGNTIYF
CDR3nt: TGTGCCAGCAGTCCCCCGGGGGGGACTGGCCGCTCTGGAAACACCATATATTTT

abundance: NA
d_gene: TRBD2
j_gene: TRBJ2-7
v_gene: TRBV13
CDR3aa: CASSFPSGRATYEQYF
CDR3nt: TGTGCCAGCAGCTTCCCTAGCGGGAGGGCCACCTACGAGCAGTACTTC

abundance: NA
d_gene: TRBD2
j_gene: TRBJ2-7
v_gene: TRBV7-9
CDR3aa: CASSLEEGLAGDREQYF
CDR3nt: TGTGCCAGCAGCTTAGAAGAGGGGCTAGCGGGAGATCGGGAGCAGTACTTC

abundance: once
d_gene: NA
j_gene: TRBJ2-3
v_gene: TRBV4-1
CDR3aa: CASSQPHTDTQYF
CDR3nt: TGCGCCAGCAGCCAACCACATACAGATACGCAGTATTTT

abundance: NA
d_gene: NA
j_gene: TRBJ2-5
v_gene: TRBV4-1
CDR3aa: CASSQANWDFQETQYF
CDR3nt: TGCGCCAGCAGCCAAGCCAACTGGGACTTCCAAGAGACCCAGTACTTC

abundance: NA
d_gene: NA
j_gene: TRBJ2-7
v_gene: TRBV6-5
CDR3aa: CASSEFTEDSQYF
CDR3nt: TGTGCCAGCAGCGAGTTTACGGAGGACAGCCAGTACTTC

abundance: NA
d_gene: TRBD1
j_gene: TRBJ2-1
v_gene: TRBV5-1
CDR3aa: CASSSLGQGVVRPDNEQFF
CDR3nt: TGCGCCAGCAGCTCGTTAGGGCAGGGGGTAGTTCGTCCGGATAATGAGCAGTTCTTC

abundance: NA
d_gene: TRBD2
j_gene: TRBJ2-5
v_gene: TRBV2
CDR3aa: CASSDFPSGAEETQYF
CDR3nt: TGTGCCAGCAGCGACTTCCCTAGCGGAGCGGAAGAGACCCAGTACTTC

abundance: NA
d_gene: TRBD1
j_gene: TRBJ1-1
v_gene: TRBV4-1
CDR3aa: CASSQDDRGRNTEAFF
CDR3nt: TGCGCCAGCAGCCAAGATGACAGGGGGCGCAACACTGAAGCTTTCTTT

abundance: NA
d_gene: TRBD2
j_gene: TRBJ2-7
v_gene: TRBV6-5
CDR3aa: CASSYPGLADEQYF
CDR3nt: TGTGCCAGCAGTTACCCCGGACTAGCAGACGAGCAGTACTTC

abundance: NA
d_gene: NA
j_gene: TRBJ2-7
v_gene: TRBV5-6
CDR3aa: CASSLGQSSYEQYF
CDR3nt: TGTGCCAGCAGCTTGGGTCAGAGCTCCTACGAGCAGTACTTC

abundance: NA
d_gene: NA
j_gene: TRBJ1-1
v_gene: TRBV4-1
CDR3aa: CATRPGHMNTEAFF
CDR3nt: TGTGCCACCCGCCCGGGCCACATGAACACTGAAGCTTTCTTT

abundance: NA
d_gene: NA
j_gene: TRBJ2-1
v_gene: TRBV27
CDR3aa: CASSLQDSYNEQFF
CDR3nt: TGTGCCAGCAGTTTACAGGACTCCTACAATGAGCAGTTCTTC

abundance: NA
d_gene: TRBD1
j_gene: TRBJ2-7
v_gene: TRBV19
CDR3aa: CASSSAGTGVYEQYF
CDR3nt: TGTGCCAGTAGTAGTGCCGGGACAGGAGTCTACGAGCAGTACTTC

abundance: NA
d_gene: NA
j_gene: TRBJ1-2
v_gene: TRBV6-6
CDR3aa: CASSYQNGYTF
CDR3nt: TGTGCCAGCAGTTACCAGAATGGCTACACCTTC

abundance: NA
d_gene: TRBD1
j_gene: TRBJ2-1
v_gene: TRBV7-3
CDR3aa: CASSLAGGYNEQFF
CDR3nt: TGTGCCAGCAGCTTAGCAGGGGGCTACAATGAGCAGTTCTTC

abundance: NA
d_gene: NA
j_gene: TRBJ2-1
v_gene: TRBV11-2
CDR3aa: CASSLVPGVSYNEQFF
CDR3nt: TGTGCCAGCAGCTTAGTTCCTGGGGTTTCCTACAATGAGCAGTTCTTC

abundance: NA
d_gene: TRBD2
j_gene: TRBJ2-1
v_gene: TRBV5-4
CDR3aa: CASSGAGAEQFF
CDR3nt: TGTGCCAGCAGCGGAGCGGGGGCTGAGCAGTTCTTC

abundance: NA
d_gene: NA
j_gene: TRBJ1-4
v_gene: TRBV27
CDR3aa: CASSLSRASNEKLFF
CDR3nt: TGTGCCAGCAGTTTATCAAGGGCCTCTAATGAAAAACTGTTTTTT

abundance: NA
d_gene: TRBD2
j_gene: TRBJ2-3
v_gene: TRBV9
CDR3aa: CASSAGLAGVTDTQYF
CDR3nt: TGTGCCAGCAGCGCGGGACTAGCGGGAGTGACAGATACGCAGTATTTT

abundance: NA
d_gene: TRBD1
j_gene: TRBJ1-5
v_gene: TRBV6-6
CDR3aa: CASSYGTGANQPQHF
CDR3nt: TGTGCCAGCAGTTACGGGACAGGGGCCAATCAGCCCCAGCATTTT

abundance: once
d_gene: TRBD1
j_gene: TRBJ1-2
v_gene: TRBV19
CDR3aa: CASRTGTNFYGYTF
CDR3nt: TGTGCCTCCCGGACAGGGACCAACTTCTATGGCTACACCTTC

abundance: NA
d_gene: NA
j_gene: TRBJ2-7
v_gene: TRBV2
CDR3aa: CASTERVPPNYEQYF
CDR3nt: TGTGCCAGCACCGAACGGGTTCCCCCTAACTACGAGCAGTACTTC

abundance: NA
d_gene: NA
j_gene: TRBJ2-3
v_gene: TRBV13
CDR3aa: CASSLGLAFDTQYF
CDR3nt: TGTGCCAGCAGCTTGGGACTGGCGTTTGATACGCAGTATTTT

abundance: NA
d_gene: TRBD2
j_gene: TRBJ2-1
v_gene: TRBV4-1
CDR3aa: CASSQRESGHNEQFF
CDR3nt: TGCGCCAGCAGCCAGCGGGAGTCTGGCCACAATGAGCAGTTCTTC

abundance: NA
d_gene: NA
j_gene: TRBJ2-7
v_gene: TRBV4-2
CDR3aa: CASSQEQGNYEQYF
CDR3nt: TGTGCCAGCAGCCAAGAGCAGGGTAACTACGAGCAGTACTTC

abundance: NA
d_gene: NA
j_gene: TRBJ1-3
v_gene: TRBV9
CDR3aa: CASSPRGGDDSGNTIYF
CDR3nt: TGTGCCAGCAGCCCACGAGGGGGGGACGACTCTGGAAACACCATATATTTT

abundance: NA
d_gene: TRBD1
j_gene: TRBJ2-2
v_gene: TRBV30
CDR3aa: CAWSTGTANTGELFF
CDR3nt: TGTGCCTGGAGTACCGGGACAGCGAACACCGGGGAGCTGTTTTTT

abundance: few
d_gene: NA
j_gene: TRBJ2-7
v_gene: TRBV4-1
CDR3aa: CASSQDMWASYEQYF
CDR3nt: TGCGCCAGCAGCCAAGATATGTGGGCTTCCTACGAGCAGTACTTC

abundance: NA
d_gene: NA
j_gene: TRBJ2-1
v_gene: TRBV18
CDR3aa: CASSAQSQGPGNEQFF
CDR3nt: TGTGCCAGCTCAGCCCAAAGTCAGGGACCGGGCAATGAGCAGTTCTTC

abundance: NA
d_gene: NA
j_gene: TRBJ2-5
v_gene: TRBV28
CDR3aa: CASSFPAEQETQYF
CDR3nt: TGTGCCAGCAGTTTCCCGGCGGAACAAGAGACCCAGTACTTC

abundance: NA
d_gene: TRBD1
j_gene: TRBJ2-7
v_gene: TRBV19
CDR3aa: CASSIAGQGSYEQYF
CDR3nt: TGTGCCAGTAGTATAGCGGGACAGGGCTCCTACGAGCAGTACTTC

abundance: NA
d_gene: NA
j_gene: TRBJ2-7
v_gene: TRBV19
CDR3aa: CASSIEWWGSGDYEQYF
CDR3nt: TGTGCCAGTAGTATAGAGTGGTGGGGATCCGGAGACTACGAGCAGTACTTC

abundance: NA
d_gene: NA
j_gene: TRBJ2-7
v_gene: TRBV28
CDR3aa: CASRLGGGAYEQYF
CDR3nt: TGTGCCAGCAGGCTAGGGGGAGGCGCCTACGAGCAGTACTTC

abundance: NA
d_gene: NA
j_gene: TRBJ2-5
v_gene: TRBV28
CDR3aa: CASSLWSGAQETQYF
CDR3nt: TGTGCCAGCAGTTTATGGTCTGGGGCTCAAGAGACCCAGTACTTC

abundance: NA
d_gene: NA
j_gene: TRBJ2-2
v_gene: TRBV27
CDR3aa: CASSFWNTGELFF
CDR3nt: TGTGCCAGCAGTTTCTGGAACACCGGGGAGCTGTTTTTT

abundance: NA
d_gene: NA
j_gene: TRBJ1-3
v_gene: TRBV2
CDR3aa: CASRSRGSGNTIYF
CDR3nt: TGTGCCAGTAGGAGTAGGGGCTCCGGAAACACCATATATTTT

abundance: NA
d_gene: TRBD1
j_gene: TRBJ2-3
v_gene: TRBV9
CDR3aa: CASSVGTVYGTDTQYF
CDR3nt: TGTGCCAGCAGCGTGGGGACAGTCTATGGCACAGATACGCAGTATTTT

abundance: NA
d_gene: NA
j_gene: TRBJ2-7
v_gene: TRBV5-1
CDR3aa: CASSLAGEQYF
CDR3nt: TGCGCCAGCAGCTTGGCAGGCGAGCAGTACTTC

abundance: NA
d_gene: NA
j_gene: TRBJ2-7
v_gene: TRBV20-1
CDR3aa: CSRAQGDEQYF
CDR3nt: TGCAGTCGTGCACAAGGGGACGAGCAGTACTTC

abundance: NA
d_gene: NA
j_gene: TRBJ2-1
v_gene: TRBV29-1
CDR3aa: CSEREGDEQFF
CDR3nt: TGCAGCGAAAGGGAAGGGGATGAGCAGTTCTTC

abundance: NA
d_gene: NA
j_gene: TRBJ2-7
v_gene: TRBV11-3
CDR3aa: CASSYRSSYEQYF
CDR3nt: TGTGCCAGCAGCTATAGAAGCTCCTACGAGCAGTACTTC

abundance: NA
d_gene: NA
j_gene: TRBJ2-7
v_gene: TRBV29-1
CDR3aa: CSAETGSHEQYF
CDR3nt: TGCAGCGCCGAAACAGGGTCCCACGAGCAGTACTTC